These 20 T cell receptor beta chains came from one sample sequenced in a study of CD8+CD57+ T cells in acquired aplastic anemia (dated by TCRdb to the late 2010s). TCRdb records Illumina HiSeq 2000 as the sequencer. Profiling of TCR beta VDJ combinations and CDR3 sequences used genomic DNA as the template. TCRdb itself trimmed the public reads at Q25 with fastp, ran MiXCR and retained productive beta chains. Rows merge per CDR3 protein into single entries with the most common DNA and genes. The sample has about 160,000 distinct CDR3 sequences on record, around half of them singletons. The ten largest clonotypes hold around 3% of the sample. The patients picked for sequencing were ones in whom flow cytometry had shown an expansion of CD8+CD57+ cells. Sequencing was carried out using sorted CD4+, CD8+, or CD8+CD57+ T cells (not recorded which) from PBMCs. The receptors were gathered from a human donor with aplastic anemia.

This clonotype was observed a few times. This chain joins TRBV27 and TRBJ2-5; D is undetermined. Germline-derived CDR1 and CDR2 are MNHEY and SMNVEV (reference sequence). V was shortened by 5 bases and J by 0 bases, with 10 bases between the two germline ends. This CDR3 comprises 14 residues. The DNA for the CDR3 is TGTGCCAGCAGTACCCCTTCCTACCAAGAGACCCAGTACTTC. This encodes CASSTPSYQETQYF.

This chain joins TRBV19 and TRBJ1-5; D remains unclear. V lost 11 bases and J 6 bases, leaving 17 bases between the germline ends. Germline assignment: CDR1 LNHDA and CDR2 SQIVND (reference sequence). This CDR3 is 13 amino acids long. The CDR3 nucleotides are TGTGCCTGGAGTTCAAGGGATGTTCAGCCCCAGCATTTT. This encodes CAWSSRDVQPQHF.

The chain is built from TRBV20-1 and TRBJ2-7; 11 nucleotides agree with TRBD2. Germline CDR1 reads DFQATT; CDR2 reads SNEGSKA (reference sequence). V lost 3 bases and J lost 2; bases outside the gene matches: 3. The CDR3 extends over 14 amino acids. The CDR3 nucleotides read TGCAGTGCTAGTCCTAGCGGGGGGACCTACGAGCAGTACTTC. Translated: CSASPSGGTYEQYF.

This rearrangement joins TRBV11-1 to TRBJ2-2; D may match TRBD1 or TRBD2 (6 bases each). Per germline, CDR1 SGHAT and CDR2 FQDESV (reference sequence). V lost 1 base and J lost 1, with 10 bases in between. This CDR3 comprises 16 residues. The CDR3, as DNA: TGTGCCAGCAGCTTAGACGGGGGCGGGAACACCGGGGAGCTGTTTTTT. Its protein product is CASSLDGGGNTGELFF.

A remark on this clonotype: A much more abundant neighbour one base away suggests this may be a read error. The chain couples TRBV5-1 to TRBJ2-5; D call uncertain. From germline, CDR1 is SGHRS and CDR2 YFSETQ. There are 15 residues in the CDR3. In DNA, the CDR3 is TGCGCCGGCAGCTCTGGAGCGATGAAGAAAGAGACCCAGTACTTC. It encodes CAGSSGAMKKETQYF.

This clonotype was seen more than once but under ten times. The chain carries TRBV30 and TRBJ1-5; TRBD1 is a possible D gene (6 bases). The CDR3 spans 13 residues. V was trimmed by 1 base and J by 5 bases, leaving 9 bases between them. CDR1 is GTSNPN and CDR2 is SVGIG in the germline V gene (reference sequence). The CDR3 region has the DNA TGTGCCTGGAGTGGCGGGGGCGATCAGCCCCAGCATTTT. Its protein product is CAWSGGGDQPQHF.

This clonotype was counted at least ten times. CDR3 amino acids: CASSLGQGLYEQYF. The DNA of the CDR3 is TGTGCCAGCAGTCTCGGGCAGGGCCTTTACGAGCAGTACTTC. This chain joins TRBV6-1 and TRBJ2-7, with D perhaps matching TRBD1 (5 bases). The CDR3 contains 14 residues. Germline V lookup: CDR1 MNHNS, CDR2 SASEGT. Trimming removed 5 bases from V and 4 bases from J, with 15 bases in between.

J is TRBJ2-3 and V is TRBV5-1; D is perhaps TRBD1 or TRBD2 (5 bases each). This CDR3 is 14 amino acids long. Germline CDR1 SGHRS, CDR2 YFSETQ. Trimming pared 1 base from V and 3 bases from J, leaving 9 bases between. CDR3 protein: CASSLTGRTDTQYF. In DNA form, the CDR3 reads TGCGCCAGCAGCTTGACGGGGCGGACAGATACGCAGTATTTT. The whole variable domain, remainder taken from reference TRBV5-1 and TRBJ2-3, is KAGVTQTPRYLIKTRGQQVTLSCSPISGHRSVSWYQQTPGQGLQFLFEYFSETQRNKGNFPGRFSGRQFSNSRSEMNVSTLELGDSALYLCASSLTGRTDTQYFGPGTRLTVL.

In its sample, this clonotype was seen a few times. The gene calls are TRBV2 and TRBJ1-4; D uncertain. Per germline, CDR1 SNHLY and CDR2 FYNNEI. The CDR3 has 14 residues. The V and J ends lost 5 bases and 7 bases respectively, with 14 bases between them. In nucleotides, the CDR3 is TGTGCCAGCAGTACCGAGATGGCAGCTGAAAAACTGTTTTTT. Translated: CASSTEMAAEKLFF.

In this sample, this clonotype turned up a few times. The chain has TRBV9 and TRBJ2-2, with D hard to call. Germline lookup yields CDR1 SGDLS and CDR2 YYNGEE. This CDR3 has 16 residues. Trimming left V 2 bases short and J 4 bases short, with 15 bases between. CDR3 coding DNA: TGTGCCAGCAGCGTCCATGGGGTTTTTTTCACCGGGGAGCTGTTTTTT. As protein: CASSVHGVFFTGELFF.

This clonotype turned up a few times. The rearrangement links TRBV29-1 to TRBJ2-5, with D perhaps matching TRBD1 (5 bases). CDR3 length: 14 residues. CDR1 and CDR2 from the germline V gene are SQVTM and ANQGSEA. The ends were cut back, 3 bases at V and 2 bases at J, with 13 bases in the middle. CDR3 region: CSVEVLGHQETQYF. For the CDR3, the DNA is TGCAGCGTTGAGGTACTGGGGCATCAAGAGACCCAGTACTTC.

This clonotype was observed a handful of times. The chain uses TRBV2 and TRBJ2-7; the D is unclear. V lost 6 bases and J lost 3, with 9 bases in between. Germline lookup yields CDR1 SNHLY and CDR2 FYNNEI. The CDR3 consists of 12 residues. The CDR3 nucleotides read TGTGCCAGCAGACGTTTAAGCTACGAGCAGTACTTC. It encodes CASRRLSYEQYF.

V gene TRBV7-2 combines with J gene TRBJ1-2; 8 positions agree with TRBD1. This CDR3 has 15 amino acids. With V trimmed by 6 bases and J by 4 bases, 10 bases remained unmatched. The germline V gene has CDR1 SGHTA and CDR2 FQGNSA. CDR3 residues: CASRQAGGEGYGYTF. CDR3 in DNA: TGTGCCAGCAGACAAGCAGGGGGCGAGGGCTATGGCTACACCTTC.

This clonotype was seen at least ten times. The chain links TRBV5-1 to TRBJ2-1; D may be TRBD1 (6 bases). V was shortened by 4 bases and J by 5 bases, with 13 bases between the two germline ends. This CDR3 has 14 residues. Per the germline V gene, CDR1 is SGHRS and CDR2 is YFSETQ. DNA of the CDR3: TGCGCCAGCAGCCTCCTGGGGGCTCACAATGAGCAGTTCTTC. This translates into CASSLLGAHNEQFF.

The gene calls are TRBV29-1 and TRBJ1-1; 11 nucleotides agree with TRBD1. V lost 8 bases and J lost 5; bases outside the gene matches: 4. Germline lookup yields CDR1 SQVTM and CDR2 ANQGSEA. The CDR3 consists of 12 residues. DNA of the CDR3: TGCAGCACGGACAGGGGGCGAACTGAAGCTTTCTTT. Its translation is CSTDRGRTEAFF.

Points on this clonotype: Since a much larger clone is just one base distant, this may be a read error. This chain links TRBV7-9 with TRBJ1-1; D gene unclear. This CDR3 has 15 amino acids. Trimming took off 2 bases at V and 1 base at J, with 11 bases between the two ends. Germline assignment: CDR1 SEHNR and CDR2 FQNEAQ (reference sequence). The CDR3 coding sequence is TGTGCCAGCAGCTTACTCCCATGGGCGAACACTGAAGCTTTCTTT. This codes for CASSLLPWANTEAFF.

The J gene is TRBJ2-1, the V gene TRBV10-3; 7 bases align to TRBD1. CDR3 size: 15 residues. V trimming: 3 bases; J trimming: 7 bases; junction bases outside the gene matches: 9. Germline loops: CDR1 ENHRY, CDR2 SYGVKD. The CDR3 coding sequence is TGTGCCATCAGTGAATTGACAGGGTTGTTTAATGAGCAGTTCTTC. Translating it yields CAISELTGLFNEQFF.

This clonotype came up many times. This chain's CDR3 is CASKEGGALSEQYF. Written as DNA, the CDR3 is TGTGCCAGCAAGGAAGGGGGCGCCCTCTCCGAGCAGTACTTC. V gene TRBV6-1 combines with J gene TRBJ2-7, with 7 bases that match TRBD1. The junction had 12 bases not matched to a gene; V was cut back by 7 bases and J by 6 bases. The germline gives CDR1 MNHNS, CDR2 SASEGT. The CDR3 has 14 residues.

The rearrangement uses TRBV25-1 and TRBJ1-2; tentative D call: TRBD1 (6 bases). The V gene's germline CDR1 is MGHDK and CDR2 SYGVNS. This CDR3 region has 14 residues. Trimming left V 1 base short and J 2 bases short, with 8 bases between. This CDR3 reads CASSESGQNYGYTF. The DNA of the CDR3 is TGTGCCAGCAGTGAATCCGGACAGAACTATGGCTACACCTTC.

In this sample, this clonotype turned up once. This chain uses TRBV10-3 with TRBJ2-1; 9 positions match TRBD2. Germline V lookup: CDR1 ENHRY, CDR2 SYGVKD. V shed 6 bases, J shed 4 bases, and the junction held 4 bases outside the gene matches. This CDR3 contains 14 residues. For the CDR3, the DNA is TGTGCCATCAGGGCTAGCGGGGAATACAATGAGCAGTTCTTC. It specifies CAIRASGEYNEQFF.